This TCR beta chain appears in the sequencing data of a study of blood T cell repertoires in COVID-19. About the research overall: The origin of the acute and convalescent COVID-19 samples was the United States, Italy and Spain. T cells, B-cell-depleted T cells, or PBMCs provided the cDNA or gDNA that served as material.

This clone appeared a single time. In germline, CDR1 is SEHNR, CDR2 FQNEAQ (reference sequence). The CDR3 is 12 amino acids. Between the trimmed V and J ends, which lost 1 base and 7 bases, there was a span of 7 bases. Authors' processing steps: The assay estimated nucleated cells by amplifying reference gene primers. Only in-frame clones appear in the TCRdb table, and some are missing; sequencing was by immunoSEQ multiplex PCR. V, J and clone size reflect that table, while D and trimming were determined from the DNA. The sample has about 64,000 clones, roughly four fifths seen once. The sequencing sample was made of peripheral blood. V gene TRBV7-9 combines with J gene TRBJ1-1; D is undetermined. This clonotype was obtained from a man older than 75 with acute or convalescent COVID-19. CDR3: CASSLEEREAFF. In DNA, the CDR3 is TGTGCCAGCAGCTTAGAAGAGCGTGAAGCTTTCTTT.